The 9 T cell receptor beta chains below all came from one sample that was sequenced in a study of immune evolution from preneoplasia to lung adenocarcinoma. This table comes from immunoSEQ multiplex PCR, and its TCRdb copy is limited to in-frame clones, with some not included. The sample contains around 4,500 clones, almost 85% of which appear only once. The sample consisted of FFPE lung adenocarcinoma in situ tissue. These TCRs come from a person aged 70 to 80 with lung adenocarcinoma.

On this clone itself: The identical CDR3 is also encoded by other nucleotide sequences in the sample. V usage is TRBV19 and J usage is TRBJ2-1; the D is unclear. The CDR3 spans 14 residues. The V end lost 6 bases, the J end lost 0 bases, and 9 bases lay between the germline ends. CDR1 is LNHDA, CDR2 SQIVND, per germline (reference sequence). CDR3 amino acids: CASRNRGSYNEQFF. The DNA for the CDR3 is TGTGCCAGTAGGAATAGAGGCTCCTACAATGAGCAGTTCTTC.

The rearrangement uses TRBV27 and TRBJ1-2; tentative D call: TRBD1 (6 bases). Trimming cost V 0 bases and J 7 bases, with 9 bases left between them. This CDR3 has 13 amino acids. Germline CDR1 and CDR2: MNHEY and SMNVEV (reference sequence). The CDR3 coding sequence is TGTGCCAGCAGTTTATCGGGGGGCATTGGCTACACCTTC. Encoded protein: CASSLSGGIGYTF.

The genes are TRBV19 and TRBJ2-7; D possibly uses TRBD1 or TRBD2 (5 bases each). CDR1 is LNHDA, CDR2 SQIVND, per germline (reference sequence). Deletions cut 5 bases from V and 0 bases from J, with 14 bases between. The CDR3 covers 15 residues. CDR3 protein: CASSWGPLGSYEQYF. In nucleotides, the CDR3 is TGTGCCAGTAGTTGGGGACCCCTTGGCTCCTACGAGCAGTACTTC.

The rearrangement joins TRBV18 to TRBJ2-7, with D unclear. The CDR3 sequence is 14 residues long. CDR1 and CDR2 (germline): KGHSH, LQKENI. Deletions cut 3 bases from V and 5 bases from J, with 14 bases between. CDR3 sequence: CASSPPAPVHEQYF. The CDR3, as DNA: TGTGCCAGCTCACCTCCCGCCCCCGTTCACGAGCAGTACTTC.

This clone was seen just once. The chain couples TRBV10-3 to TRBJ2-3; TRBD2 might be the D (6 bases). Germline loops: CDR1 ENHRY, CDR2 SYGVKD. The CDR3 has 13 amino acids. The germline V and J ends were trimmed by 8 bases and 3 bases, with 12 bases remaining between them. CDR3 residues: CAISTSPTDTQYF. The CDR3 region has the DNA TGTGCCATCTCAACTAGCCCGACAGATACGCAGTATTTT.

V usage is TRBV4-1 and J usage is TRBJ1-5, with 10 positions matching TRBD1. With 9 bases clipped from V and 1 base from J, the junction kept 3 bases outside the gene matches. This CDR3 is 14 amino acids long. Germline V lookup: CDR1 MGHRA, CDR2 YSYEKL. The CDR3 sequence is CASRGQGSNQPQHF. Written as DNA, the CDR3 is TGCGCCAGTAGGGGACAGGGGAGCAATCAGCCCCAGCATTTT.

The DNA of the CDR3 is TGTGCCAGCATCCCAGGGGCGGAGGAGACCCAGTACTTC. Translation gives CASIPGAEETQYF. This sequence joins TRBV28 and TRBJ2-5, with a weak D call TRBD1 (6 bases). Germline assignment: CDR1 MDHEN and CDR2 SYDVKM. This CDR3 comprises 13 residues. Trimming cost V 7 bases and J 5 bases, with 14 bases left between them.

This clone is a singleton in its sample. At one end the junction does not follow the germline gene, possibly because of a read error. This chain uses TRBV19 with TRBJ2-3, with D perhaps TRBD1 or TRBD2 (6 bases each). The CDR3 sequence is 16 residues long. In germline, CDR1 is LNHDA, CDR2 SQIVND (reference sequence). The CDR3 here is CASNYGPAGGTNTQYF. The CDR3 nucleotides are TGTGCCAGTAACTACGGACCCGCCGGGGGCACAAATACGCAGTATTTT.

The CDR3 reads CASSPPSAQIRTDTQYF. The DNA for the CDR3 is TGTGCCAGCAGCCCTCCTTCGGCACAGATTCGCACAGATACGCAGTATTTT. J is TRBJ2-3 and V is TRBV5-5; no firm D call. The V end lost 4 bases, the J end lost 1 base, and 19 bases lay between the germline ends. The CDR3 totals 17 residues. CDR1 and CDR2 (germline): SGHKS, YYEKEE (reference sequence).